Below, 26 T cell receptor beta chains from the same sample are listed, as sequenced in a study of CD8+ T cells in alopecia areata. cDNA prepared by RNA extraction and subsequent reverse transcription served as the template for sequencing. Using immunoSEQ multiplex PCR, the repertoire was profiled, and TCRdb retains in-frame clones only, with some absent. The sample yields 190,000 or so clones, more than 55% seen once. Sample treatment: oral pan-JAK inhibitor, 5-10 mg twice daily. Sequenced here: CD4+ T cells sorted from blood, sampled at week 4, from a patient treated with tofacitinib. These receptors originate from a human donor with alopecia areata.

This clone came up a few times. This sequence joins TRBV28 and TRBJ1-5, with no clear D. Trimming removed 5 bases from V and 5 bases from J, with 10 bases in between. Germline CDR1 MDHEN, CDR2 SYDVKM. This CDR3 has 13 amino acids. CDR3 in amino acids: CASSHRWDQPQHF. In nucleotides, the CDR3 is TGTGCCAGCAGTCACAGATGGGATCAGCCCCAGCATTTT.

This clone was seen a handful of times. The V call is TRBV4-2, the J call TRBJ1-3; D might be TRBD1 (5 bases). The CDR3 has 17 amino acids. CDR1 LGHNA and CDR2 YNFKEQ come from the germline V gene. The V end was cut by 0 bases, the J end by 1 base, with 13 bases between. CDR3 amino acids: CASSQDRGIGSGNTIYF. CDR3 in DNA: TGTGCCAGCAGCCAAGATCGGGGGATAGGTTCTGGAAACACCATATATTTT.

The chain is built from TRBV9 and TRBJ2-5, with TRBD2 as a possible D gene (5 bases). The V and J ends lost 2 bases and 5 bases respectively, with 10 bases between them. The CDR3 has 13 amino acids. Germline V CDR1 and CDR2: SGDLS, YYNGEE. As DNA, the CDR3 is TGTGCCAGCAGCGTTTTAGCGACGGAGACCCAGTACTTC. This codes for CASSVLATETQYF.

The V and J genes are TRBV29-1 and TRBJ2-3; perhaps TRBD2 as D (5 bases). V dropped 6 bases and J dropped 0 bases, with 13 bases sitting between them. CDR3 length equals 14 residues. The V gene's germline CDR1 is SQVTM and CDR2 ANQGSEA. The chain's CDR3 is CSVCITGSTDTQYF. CDR3 DNA: TGCAGCGTCTGCATAACGGGGAGCACAGATACGCAGTATTTT.

The chain carries TRBV29-1 and TRBJ2-3; D may be TRBD2 (6 bases). The germline gives CDR1 SQVTM, CDR2 ANQGSEA. Trimming pared 4 bases from V and 14 bases from J, leaving 19 bases between. The CDR3 consists of 12 residues. Here the CDR3 DNA reads TGCAGCGTTGGCCCCGTAACTAGCAACTGGTATTTT. Translation: CSVGPVTSNWYF.

The gene calls are TRBV7-9 and TRBJ1-1; a weak D match, TRBD1 (5 bases). V was clipped by 6 bases and J by 3 bases, with 11 bases between them. The germline CDR1 and CDR2 sequences are SEHNR and FQNEAQ (reference sequence). The CDR3 is 13 amino acids. The CDR3 protein is CASRATGDTEAFF. The CDR3 DNA reads as TGTGCCAGCAGGGCTACGGGGGACACTGAAGCTTTCTTT.

This clone was counted between two and nine times. V is TRBV6-5 and J is TRBJ2-5, with D possibly TRBD2 on 6 matching bases. Gene TRBJ2-7 matches the end of the DNA better, so the J call may be wrong. Germline CDR1 MNHEY, CDR2 SVGAGI. The length of the CDR3 is 13 residues. The CDR3 DNA follows: TGTGCCAGCAGTCCCGAGGGACTCTCCGAGCAGTACTTC. Protein: CASSPEGLSEQYF.

The rearrangement uses TRBV5-1 and TRBJ2-7; D is possibly TRBD1 (6 bases). In germline, CDR1 is SGHRS, CDR2 YFSETQ. CDR3 length: 13 amino acids. V lost 4 bases and J 2 bases, leaving 10 bases between the germline ends. The CDR3 loop reads CASSPDRTYEQYF. The CDR3 DNA follows: TGCGCCAGCAGCCCCGACAGGACCTACGAGCAGTACTTC.

This chain uses TRBV30 with TRBJ2-5; D is unclear. This CDR3 contains 15 residues. The germline V gene encodes CDR1 GTSNPN and CDR2 SVGIG (reference sequence). The germline V and J ends were trimmed by 0 bases and 2 bases, with 13 bases remaining between them. The CDR3 sequence: CAWSVGGSPQETQYF. CDR3 in DNA: TGTGCCTGGAGTGTGGGCGGTAGCCCACAAGAGACCCAGTACTTC.

There are a few counts of this clone. V usage is TRBV29-1 and J usage is TRBJ1-1, with 7 nucleotides matching TRBD1. Germline V gene lookup returns CDR1 SQVTM and CDR2 ANQGSEA. Trimming at V came to 7 bases and at J to 5 bases, leaving 4 bases not matched to a gene. The CDR3 runs to 11 residues. The CDR3, as DNA: TGCAGCGCACAGGGGAGAACTGAAGCTTTCTTT. As protein: CSAQGRTEAFF.

A few counts support this clone. The chain couples TRBV7-2 to TRBJ1-2, with D unresolved. The CDR3 is made up of 13 amino acids. Deletions cut 3 bases from V and 4 bases from J, with 9 bases between. Per germline, CDR1 SGHTA and CDR2 FQGNSA. In nucleotides, the CDR3 is TGTGCCAGCAGCTTGGGGTCTAGCTATGGCTACACCTTC. Amino acids: CASSLGSSYGYTF. Full variable domain (rest looked up from reference TRBV7-2 and TRBJ1-2): GAGVSQSPSNKVTEKGKDVELRCDPISGHTALYWYRQSLGQGLEFLIYFQGNSAPDKSGLPSDRFSAERTGGSVSTLTIQRTQQEDSAVYLCASSLGSSYGYTFGSGTRLTVV.

The chain joins TRBV5-1 to TRBJ2-2, with TRBD2 matching over 9 bases. CDR3 length equals 14 residues. Germline loops: CDR1 SGHRS, CDR2 YFSETQ. Germline trimming cut 4 bases from V and 3 bases from J; bases unmatched to any gene: 1. CDR3 residues: CASSIAGDTGELFF. The CDR3 DNA is TGCGCCAGCAGCATAGCGGGGGACACCGGGGAGCTGTTTTTT.

The chain uses TRBV7-2 and TRBJ1-3, with 7 bases that match TRBD1. Germline V gene lookup returns CDR1 SGHTA and CDR2 FQGNSA. After removal of 2 bases from V and 7 bases from J, the junction contained 11 bases not matched to a gene. This CDR3 spans 16 amino acids. The CDR3 nucleotides are TGTGCCAGCAGCTTACTATGGACAGGAGCGGGGAACACCATATATTTT. Encoded protein: CASSLLWTGAGNTIYF.

This rearrangement joins TRBV30 to TRBJ2-7; D might be TRBD1 (5 bases). Trimming took 3 bases from V and 3 from J, leaving 12 bases between them. The CDR3 sequence is 13 residues long. From germline, CDR1 is GTSNPN and CDR2 SVGIG (reference sequence). CDR3 sequence: CAWSAGSGYEQYF. The DNA for the CDR3 is TGTGCCTGGAGCGCAGGGTCAGGCTACGAGCAGTACTTC.

This clone has only a few counts. The genes are TRBV15 and TRBJ2-2; a weak D match, TRBD1 (6 bases). The germline gives CDR1 LNHNV, CDR2 YYDKDF (reference sequence). Trimming removed 3 bases from V and 9 bases from J, with 14 bases in between. This CDR3 is 14 amino acids long. CDR3 sequence reads: CATSRSPQGRELFF. The CDR3 bases are TGTGCCACCAGCAGGAGCCCACAGGGCAGGGAGCTGTTTTTT.

This clone came up once. The J gene is TRBJ2-3, the V gene TRBV29-1; perhaps TRBD2 as D (5 bases). Germline V gene sequence: CDR1 SQVTM, CDR2 ANQGSEA. The CDR3 is 13 residues long. With 4 bases removed from V and 2 bases from J, the gap between germline ends came to 10 bases. CDR3 sequence (DNA): TGCAGCGTTGTAGGAGGACTCACAGATACGCAGTATTTT. Translating gives CSVVGGLTDTQYF.

The V and J genes are TRBV29-1 and TRBJ2-5, with a tentative D call TRBD2 (6 bases). Per the germline V gene, CDR1 is SQVTM and CDR2 is ANQGSEA. The CDR3 length is 12 residues. Deletions cut 5 bases from V and 2 bases from J, with 9 bases between. The CDR3 DNA reads TGCAGCGTTACGGCGGGGCAAGAGACCCAGTACTTC. It encodes CSVTAGQETQYF.

The chain joins TRBV6-5 to TRBJ2-7, with 7 bases fitting TRBD1. The junction had 7 bases not matched to a gene; V was cut back by 5 bases and J by 0 bases. Germline CDR1 MNHEY, CDR2 SVGAGI. The CDR3 is made up of 15 amino acids. CDR3: CASSPGWDSSYEQYF. CDR3 bases: TGTGCCAGCAGTCCGGGCTGGGACAGCTCCTACGAGCAGTACTTC.

The V and J genes are TRBV6-5 and TRBJ2-7; TRBD1 matches 7 bases. Per germline, CDR1 MNHEY and CDR2 SVGAGI. The CDR3 sequence is 13 residues long. J was trimmed by 4 bases and V by 3 bases; bases with no gene match: 3. CDR3 in amino acids: CASSYNRGYEQYF. The CDR3 nucleotides are TGTGCCAGCAGTTATAACAGGGGATACGAGCAGTACTTC.

A note on this clone: A read error may account for a junction end that differs from germline. The J gene is TRBJ2-1, the V gene TRBV20-1; no clear D gene. This CDR3 spans 11 amino acids. Germline lookup yields CDR1 DFQATT and CDR2 SNEGSKA (reference sequence). The CDR3 protein is CSAEHLDELIF. The CDR3 region has the DNA TGCAGTGCTGAACACTTGGATGAGTTGATCTTC.

This chain joins TRBV4-1 and TRBJ1-5; 7 bases are shared with TRBD1. The CDR3 consists of 15 residues. Trimming took 3 bases from V and 3 from J; bases not matched to a gene: 5. Germline V gene sequence: CDR1 MGHRA, CDR2 YSYEKL. The CDR3 sequence is CASSQDDRVNQPQHF. The CDR3 DNA reads as TGCGCCAGCAGCCAGGACGACAGGGTCAATCAGCCCCAGCATTTT.

This clone was counted between two and nine times. This rearrangement joins TRBV29-1 to TRBJ2-3; D may be TRBD1 (5 bases). CDR3 length: 14 amino acids. Trimming shortened V by 3 bases and J by 2 bases, and 12 bases separated the two germline ends. Looked up from germline, CDR1 is SQVTM and CDR2 is ANQGSEA. The CDR3 region has the DNA TGCAGCGTTGATGTCCAGGGTTTCACAGATACGCAGTATTTT. Amino acid sequence: CSVDVQGFTDTQYF.

The chain employs TRBV10-3 and TRBJ1-1, with 10 bases that match TRBD1. Trimming at V came to 1 base and at J to 5 bases, leaving 7 bases not matched to a gene. CDR1 and CDR2 from the germline V gene are ENHRY and SYGVKD. The CDR3 runs to 16 residues. The CDR3 loop is CAISELRDRGWTEAFF. Here the CDR3 DNA reads TGTGCCATCAGTGAGTTAAGGGACAGGGGATGGACTGAAGCTTTCTTT.

This clone was recorded only once. The gene calls are TRBV7-9 and TRBJ1-5, with 10 bases that match TRBD1. The CDR3 totals 15 residues. V shed 5 bases, J shed 9 bases, and the junction held 10 bases outside the gene matches. Germline CDR1 SEHNR, CDR2 FQNEAQ (reference sequence). CDR3 residues: CASSSGTGDFSPQHF. CDR3 sequence (DNA): TGTGCCAGCAGCAGCGGGACAGGGGATTTTTCGCCCCAGCATTTT. The full variable domain, rest sourced from reference TRBV7-9 and TRBJ1-5, is DTGVSQNPRHKITKRGQNVTFRCDPISEHNRLYWYRQTLGQGPEFLTYFQNEAQLEKSRLLSDRFSAERPKGSFSTLEIQRTEQGDSAMYLCASSSGTGDFSPQHFGDGTRLSIL.

This clone turned up a few times. This chain connects TRBV5-4 to TRBJ2-5, with D possibly called TRBD1 or TRBD2 (5 bases each). The germline CDR1 and CDR2 sequences are SGHNT and YYREEE (reference sequence). V lost 4 bases to trimming and J lost 5 bases, with 18 bases between them. CDR3 length: 15 amino acids. CDR3 sequence reads: CASSSGKTAVETQYF. CDR3 DNA sequence: TGTGCCAGCAGCAGCGGCAAGACAGCAGTTGAGACCCAGTACTTC.

Only a few counts were recorded for this clone. V is TRBV6-5 and J is TRBJ1-2; 9 bases fit TRBD1. The CDR3 contains 13 residues. CDR1 MNHEY and CDR2 SVGAGI come from the germline V gene. Germline trimming cut 5 bases from V and 10 bases from J; bases unmatched to any gene: 8. As DNA, the CDR3 is TGTGCCAGCAGTCCCACCGCACAGGGGGCCTACACCTTC. Translated: CASSPTAQGAYTF.